This is a list of T cell receptor beta chains from one sample in a study of blood T cells in healthy people across ages. TCRdb re-derived calls from the 5' RACE reads in MiXCR, one entry per CDR3 protein. The repertoire holds around 1.5 million distinct CDR3 sequences, with 55% to 75% as singletons. Sequenced: blood. Every receptor here comes from a man aged 18 to 29 in good health. CDR3s include the opening cysteine and the closing phenylalanine or tryptophan. A D gene is named only where the DNA matches it firmly. Clone sizes are given selectively: once, few, many, or a class where the clone is expanded.

clone size	V gene	D gene	J gene	CDR3 DNA	CDR3 protein
few	TRBV28	NA	TRBJ2-7	TGTGCCAGCAGTGGGGAGGTGTTCGAGCAGTACTTC	CASSGEVFEQYF
NA	TRBV4-3	TRBD1	TRBJ2-7	TGCGCCAGCAGCCAATCCGGGACAGCTTACTACGAGCAGTACTTC	CASSQSGTAYYEQYF
NA	TRBV18	NA	TRBJ1-1	TGTGCCAGCTCACCGGGCAGGGATGACACTGAAGCTTTCTTT	CASSPGRDDTEAFF
few	TRBV20-1	NA	TRBJ1-4	TGCAGTGCATTCACAGGGACAACTAATGAAAAACTGTTTTTT	CSAFTGTTNEKLFF
NA	TRBV7-2	TRBD1	TRBJ2-1	TGTGCCAGCAGCACCAGGACAGGGGGCTGGAGTGAACAGTTCTTC	CASSTRTGGWSEQFF
NA	TRBV11-1	TRBD2	TRBJ2-1	TGTGCCAGCAGGTCCCTAGCGGGAGATAACAATGAGCAGTTCTTC	CASRSLAGDNNEQFF
once	TRBV7-9	NA	TRBJ1-1	TGTGCCAGCAGCTTAGGCACCGATAGAGCTTTCTTT	CASSLGTDRAFF
few	TRBV7-9	NA	TRBJ2-5	TGTGCCAGCAGCTTGGTCACAGGACTTAAAGAGACCCAGTACTTC	CASSLVTGLKETQYF
few	TRBV7-9	NA	TRBJ1-2	TGTGCCAGCAGCTTAGGAGGAGGGCATATCGGCTACACCTTC	CASSLGGGHIGYTF
NA	TRBV12-3/TRBV12-4	NA	TRBJ1-1	TGTGCCAGCCGATCCGGGGGGGGGAACACTGAAGCTTTCTTT	CASRSGGGNTEAFF
NA	TRBV7-2	NA	TRBJ2-5	TGTGCCAGCAGCTTAGCGCAGAGGACAGAAATAGAGACCCAGTACTTC	CASSLAQRTEIETQYF
NA	TRBV3-1	NA	TRBJ2-2	TGTGCCAGCAACGACGGGAGACCGACCGGGGAGCTGTTTTTT	CASNDGRPTGELFF
NA	TRBV13	NA	TRBJ2-1	TGTGCCAGCAGCCCCCGGCGTAACTGGAATGAGCAGTTCTTC	CASSPRRNWNEQFF
NA	TRBV27	NA	TRBJ2-3	TGTGCCACCGCGTCGGGGGGCATAACTACGCAGTATTTT	CATASGGITTQYF
NA	TRBV20-1	TRBD2	TRBJ2-7	TGCAGTGGTGGGGTGGGGGGGGAGCAGTACTTC	CSGGVGGEQYF
NA	TRBV27	NA	TRBJ1-2	TGTGCCGGCAGTTTATCGTGGGGGGACAACTATGGCTACACCTTC	CAGSLSWGDNYGYTF
NA	TRBV7-9	NA	TRBJ1-2	TGTGCCAGCCTGGACAGTTATGGCTACACCTTC	CASLDSYGYTF
NA	TRBV11-2	NA	TRBJ2-1	TGTGCCAGCAGCCCTTTCGACAGGTACTACAATGAGCAGTTCTTC	CASSPFDRYYNEQFF
few	TRBV29-1	TRBD2	TRBJ2-1	TGCAGCATGCTAGCGGGGTACAATGAGCAGTTCTTC	CSMLAGYNEQFF
NA	TRBV9	TRBD2	TRBJ2-3	TGTGCCAGCAGCGCCGTAGCGGGGCGGGGCACAGATACGCAGTATTTT	CASSAVAGRGTDTQYF
NA	TRBV5-1	NA	TRBJ2-4	TGCGCCAGCAGCTTCTCCGATACAGGGAGAAGGGACATTCAGTACTTC	CASSFSDTGRRDIQYF
NA	TRBV4-1	NA	TRBJ1-2	TGCGCCAGCAGCCAGGGAGTGGTGGATGGCTACACCTTC	CASSQGVVDGYTF
NA	TRBV9	NA	TRBJ2-3	TGTGCCAGCAGCGCACCCTTGATCGGGACGACGCAGTATTTT	CASSAPLIGTTQYF
NA	TRBV21-1	NA	TRBJ1-1	TGTGCCAGCACCCCCACGGGGTTGAACACTGAAGCTTTCTTT	CASTPTGLNTEAFF
many	TRBV3-1	NA	TRBJ2-1	TGTGCCAGCAGCCCCACTCCACTCTACAATGAGCAGTTCTTC	CASSPTPLYNEQFF
NA	TRBV3-1	NA	TRBJ1-1	TGTGCCAGCAGCCAACCGCCGGGTGGGGCGAACACTGAAGCTTTCTTT	CASSQPPGGANTEAFF
NA	TRBV29-1	NA	TRBJ2-5	TGCAGCACCCAAGGCCCGCGACACCAAGAGACCCAGTACTTC	CSTQGPRHQETQYF
few	TRBV27	TRBD1	TRBJ2-5	TGTGCCAGCAGTTCGCCGACAGGGGGATTGGAGACCCAGTACTTC	CASSSPTGGLETQYF
NA	TRBV28	TRBD2	TRBJ2-4	TGTGCCAGCAGCCTAGACCAAAGACTAGCCATTCAGTACTTC	CASSLDQRLAIQYF
NA	TRBV6-2/TRBV6-3	NA	TRBJ1-2	TGTGCCAGCAGTTACCCCGGCTTAGACTATGGCTACACCTTC	CASSYPGLDYGYTF
few	TRBV27	TRBD2	TRBJ2-4	TGTGCCAGCAGTCCCGGGACTAGCGGGAGAAACATTCAGTACTTC	CASSPGTSGRNIQYF
NA	TRBV27	TRBD2	TRBJ2-1	TGTGCCAGCAGCTCAAGCGGGAGCCCCCACAATGAGCAGTTCTTC	CASSSSGSPHNEQFF
NA	TRBV4-1	TRBD2	TRBJ2-5	TGCGCCAGCAGCCATCTAGCGGGGAGCCAAGAGACCCAGTACTTC	CASSHLAGSQETQYF
NA	TRBV14	NA	TRBJ1-1	TGTGCCAGCAGGCACAGGGCTTCTGAAGCTTTCTTT	CASRHRASEAFF
NA	TRBV11-3	NA	TRBJ2-1	TGTGCCAGCAGCTTAGAGGCAGAACACAATGAGCAGTTCTTC	CASSLEAEHNEQFF
few	TRBV6-5	TRBD1	TRBJ2-1	TGTGCCAGCACCAGGGACAGGGCAGATGAGCAGTTCTTC	CASTRDRADEQFF
NA	TRBV5-4	TRBD2	TRBJ2-2	TGTGCCAGCAGATTAGCGGGGGGCCGGGTCGGGGAGCTGTTTTTT	CASRLAGGRVGELFF
once	TRBV10-3	NA	TRBJ1-1	TGTGCCATCAACCGGGACCTCGGGGACACTGAAGCTTTCTTT	CAINRDLGDTEAFF